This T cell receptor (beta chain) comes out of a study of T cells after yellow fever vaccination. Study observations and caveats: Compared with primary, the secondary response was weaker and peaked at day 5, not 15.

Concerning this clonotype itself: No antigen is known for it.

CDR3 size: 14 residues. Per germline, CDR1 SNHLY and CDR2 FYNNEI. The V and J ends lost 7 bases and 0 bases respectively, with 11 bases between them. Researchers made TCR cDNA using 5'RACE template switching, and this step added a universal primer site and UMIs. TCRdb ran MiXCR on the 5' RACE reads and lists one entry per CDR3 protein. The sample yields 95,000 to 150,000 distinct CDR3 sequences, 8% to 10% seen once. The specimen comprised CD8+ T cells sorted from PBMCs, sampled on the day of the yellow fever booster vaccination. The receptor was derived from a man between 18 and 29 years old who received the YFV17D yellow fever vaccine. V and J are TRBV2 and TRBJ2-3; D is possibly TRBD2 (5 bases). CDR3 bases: TGTGCCAGCACTGTCGGGGAAAGCACAGATACGCAGTATTTT. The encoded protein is CASTVGESTDTQYF.